This TCR beta chain was identified in a study of blood T cell repertoires in COVID-19. At the level of the study: Some COVID-19 samples were acute and others convalescent; all came from the United States, Italy and Spain. The cDNA or gDNA used as material had been derived from T cells, B-cell-depleted T cells, or PBMCs.

Comments on this clone: The same CDR3 can be traced to other DNA sequences in this sample.

As processed by the authors: It was from reference gene primer amplification that nucleated cell counts were estimated. Some clones are missing from TCRdb's copy, which holds only in-frame ones; the method was immunoSEQ multiplex PCR. The DNA gave D and trimming, while V, J and clone size come from that table. The table shows 130,000 to 150,000 clones, with around 81% occurring only once. The clonotype originates from a human donor with acute or convalescent COVID-19. The donor label of this sample is uncertain. Material: peripheral blood.

The CDR3 DNA reads TGTGCCAGCAGTTACGGCCGGGGGAACTATGGCTACACCTTC. Encoded protein: CASSYGRGNYGYTF. V gene TRBV6-5 combines with J gene TRBJ1-2; possible D gene TRBD1, 5 bases. This CDR3 spans 14 amino acids. Trimming left V 2 bases short and J 2 bases short, with 9 bases between. Germline V gene sequence: CDR1 MNHEY, CDR2 SVGAGI.